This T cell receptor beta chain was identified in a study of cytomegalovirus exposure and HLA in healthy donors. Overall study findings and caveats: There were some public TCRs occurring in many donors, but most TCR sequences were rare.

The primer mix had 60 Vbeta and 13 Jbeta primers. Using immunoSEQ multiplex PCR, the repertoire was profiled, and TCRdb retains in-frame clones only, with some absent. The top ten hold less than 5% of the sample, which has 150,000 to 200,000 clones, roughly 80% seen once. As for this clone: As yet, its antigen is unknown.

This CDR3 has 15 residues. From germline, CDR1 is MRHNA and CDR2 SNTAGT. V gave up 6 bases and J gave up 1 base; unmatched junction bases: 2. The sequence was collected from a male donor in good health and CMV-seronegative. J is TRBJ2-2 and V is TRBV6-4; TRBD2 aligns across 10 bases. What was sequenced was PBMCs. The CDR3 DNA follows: TGTGCCAGCAGCCGACTAGCGGGGAACACCGGGGAGCTGTTTTTT. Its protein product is CASSRLAGNTGELFF.